This TCR beta chain was captured in a study of blood T cells in healthy people across ages (dated by TCRdb to the mid-2010s). Background for the entire study: In model experiments, template switching captured about one uniquely barcoded TCR beta cDNA molecule for every two T cells. Using deep sequencing normalized with unique cDNA molecular identifiers, the study measured how TCR beta repertoire diversity changes with age. Four age groups were formed from the donors: young (average 16 years), middle-aged (around 40), aged (approximately 60) and long-lived (82). To avoid experimental bias, donors of different ages were distributed randomly across sequencing lanes. Using the same blood draw, the study looked at two additional independent replicas of 1 million unique cDNA reads for two donors, one aged 18 to 30 and the other aged 80 or older.

As concerns this clonotype: Its antigen remains unidentified. Per-nucleotide qualities are absent, and no much larger clonotype sits a single base away.

The 39 donors, aged about 6 to 90 years, were systemically healthy Caucasian individuals from Russia. Ten milliliters of peripheral blood were drawn from each donor into EDTA-treated Vacutainer tubes. Ficoll-Paque density-gradient centrifugation was used to isolate PBMCs, with at least 6.5 million per sample. Trizol reagent was used to extract total RNA from the PBMCs, yielding at least 5.5 micrograms per sample. Naive CD45RAhigh/CD27high T cell percentages were measured by flow cytometry on a PBMC aliquot from every donor. The protocol used for the library was 5' RACE. A second PCR of roughly 7 to 11 cycles was performed with a sample-barcoded 5' primer and a J-beta primer mix. A unique molecular identifier was introduced onto each TCR beta cDNA molecule by a template-switch 5' adaptor carrying 12 random nucleotides. Each sample yielded at least 2.5 million CDR3-containing paired-end reads. The Mint cDNA synthesis kit, primed by a TRBC-specific oligonucleotide, was used to synthesize first-strand cDNA from all RNA. Following uracil-DNA glycosylase treatment, a first 18-cycle PCR with universal primers M1SS and BC2_uni_R was performed on all cDNA. The authors processed their data as follows. Each sample was normalized by randomly selecting 1 million high-quality reads, each carrying a distinct molecular identifier. Reads sharing molecular identifiers were discarded rather than binned into consensus sequences. MiTCR, set to a Q25 quality threshold and the strictest error-elimination algorithm, was used for CDR3 identification, clonotype clustering and error correction. A nonparametric unseen species model using Euler transformation provided a lower-bound estimate of total TCR beta diversity. TCRdb cleaned the public reads at Q25 with fastp, built clones with MiXCR and kept in-frame beta chains. Rows merge per CDR3 protein into single entries with the most common DNA and genes. It is TCRdb's table, rather than the study itself, that gives the V and J calls and clone size. For this sample the table gives 1.8 million or so distinct CDR3 sequences, of which roughly two fifths were detected only once. Of the sample, 20% to 25% is held by the ten largest clones.

On the study overall, not on this receptor specifically: There was a strong correlation between observed TCR beta diversity and the percentage of naive T cells measured by flow cytometry. The CMV infection status of donors was not known, potentially confounding age-related changes in expanded clonotypes. Compared with the aged group, the long-lived group had more naive CD4+ T cells, fewer expanded clones and increased TCR diversity, a pattern suggesting age selection. Observed TCR beta diversity per million T cells fell roughly linearly with age, and a significant reduction was already apparent by age around 39. Conclusive comparison of naive and antigen-experienced compartments was prevented by the profiling of bulk unsorted PBMCs. Total diversity estimates from one million sequenced T cells were considered lower bounds and underestimates.

V is cut by 0 bases and J by 0 bases, and the space between the germline ends is 8 bases. The CDR3, cysteine through phenylalanine, is 15 amino acids long. Here the CDR3 DNA is all that survives: 45 bases in frame from base 1. CDR1 and CDR2 (SGHRS, YFSETQ) derive from the germline V gene. Sequenced material: blood. The TCR comes from a human donor in good health. The rearranged chain carries TRBV5-1 and TRBJ2-3; a confident D gene designation cannot be given. The CDR3 in this case is CASSLESRSTDTQYF. The DNA reads TGCGCCAGCAGCTTGGAGTCTCGGAGCACAGATACGCAGTATTTT.